Listed here are 31 T cell receptor beta chains from one sample, sequenced in a study of a mutant IDH1 vaccine in newly diagnosed glioma. Their cognate antigens are unknown. As for time point: week 23, last vaccination. Every vaccination contained 300 ug of the mutant IDH1 20-mer peptide and was paired with topical imiquimod. The protocol was immunoSEQ multiplex PCR, while the TCRdb copy is restricted to in-frame clones and leaves out a portion. The sample has over 35,000 clones, more than 80% seen once; the top ten hold around 5%. Sample: PBMCs, taken from a glioma patient whose treatment included an IDH1 peptide vaccine. These receptor sequences come from a man between 40 and 49 years old with glioma.

This chain connects TRBV9 to TRBJ1-3; D may be TRBD1 (5 bases). The CDR3 loop spans 15 amino acids. V dropped 0 bases and J dropped 2 bases, with 9 bases sitting between them. In germline, CDR1 is SGDLS, CDR2 YYNGEE. For the CDR3, the DNA is TGTGCCAGCAGCGTAGACGGAGGGGCTGGAAACACCATATATTTT. It encodes CASSVDGGAGNTIYF.

The CDR3 protein is CASKMGQGSEGYTF. Here the CDR3 DNA reads TGTGCCAGCAAGATGGGACAGGGATCCGAAGGCTACACCTTC. This chain joins TRBV27 and TRBJ1-2; the match to TRBD1 covers 9 bases. This CDR3 has 14 residues. Germline CDR1 reads MNHEY; CDR2 reads SMNVEV (reference sequence). V was clipped by 7 bases and J by 8 bases; unmatched bases: 11.

This rearrangement joins TRBV7-8 to TRBJ2-2, with TRBD2 matching over 10 bases. This CDR3 region has 16 residues. J was trimmed by 4 bases and V by 4 bases; bases with no gene match: 6. Germline assignment: CDR1 SGHVS and CDR2 FQNEAQ. CDR3 region: CASSYTGLASTGELFF. The CDR3 bases are TGTGCCAGCAGCTATACGGGACTAGCGAGCACCGGGGAGCTGTTTTTT.

The gene calls are TRBV27 and TRBJ2-7; D call uncertain. From germline, CDR1 is MNHEY and CDR2 SMNVEV (reference sequence). V shed 5 bases and J shed 2 bases, with 13 bases lying between them. This CDR3 comprises 14 residues. CDR3 loop: CASSPSIGPYEQYF. The DNA of the CDR3 is TGTGCCAGCAGTCCCTCAATAGGCCCCTACGAGCAGTACTTC.

The V call is TRBV5-4, the J call TRBJ2-5; D gene unclear. The germline gives CDR1 SGHNT, CDR2 YYREEE (reference sequence). V was cut by 0 bases and J by 2 bases, with 8 bases left in between. The CDR3 runs to 14 residues. CDR3: CASSLEGRQETQYF. CDR3 DNA sequence: TGTGCCAGCAGCTTGGAAGGCAGACAAGAGACCCAGTACTTC.

The chain couples TRBV19 to TRBJ2-3, with TRBD1 matching 9 bases. There are 16 residues in the CDR3. Trimming at V came to 3 bases and at J to 3 bases, leaving 7 bases not matched to a gene. Germline-derived CDR1 and CDR2 are LNHDA and SQIVND (reference sequence). The CDR3 bases are TGTGCCAGTAGTATCACAAGGACAGGGGTGACAGATACGCAGTATTTT. It encodes CASSITRTGVTDTQYF.

In nucleotides, the CDR3 is TGTGCCAGCAGCTTGCCTCGAGGGAATTCACCCCTCCACTTT. Translation gives CASSLPRGNSPLHF. The V call is TRBV5-4, the J call TRBJ1-6; D not certain. Trimming shortened V by 1 base and J by 7 bases, and 9 bases separated the two germline ends. The V gene's germline CDR1 is SGHNT and CDR2 YYREEE (reference sequence). This CDR3 contains 14 residues.

V usage is TRBV27 and J usage is TRBJ2-7; D is undetermined. With 4 bases removed from V and 2 bases from J, the gap between germline ends came to 15 bases. Per germline, CDR1 MNHEY and CDR2 SMNVEV (reference sequence). CDR3 length: 15 residues. The CDR3 is CASSWRERWPYEQYF. The CDR3 DNA follows: TGTGCCAGCAGTTGGAGAGAGAGGTGGCCCTACGAGCAGTACTTC.

The chain employs TRBV6-5 and TRBJ2-7; maybe TRBD1 (6 bases). The CDR3 sequence is 14 residues long. Germline values: CDR1 MNHEY, CDR2 SVGAGI. Trimming took 0 bases from V and 3 from J, leaving 9 bases between them. The CDR3 region is CASSYSGHGYEQYF. CDR3 DNA: TGTGCCAGCAGTTACTCGGGACATGGCTACGAGCAGTACTTC.

The chain combines TRBV19 with TRBJ1-1; 9 bases are shared with TRBD1. CDR3 length equals 13 residues. The germline gives CDR1 LNHDA, CDR2 SQIVND (reference sequence). Losses at the gene ends were 5 bases for V and 7 bases for J; bases not matched to a gene: 5. The CDR3 bases are TGTGCCAGTAGTTCTGGACAGGGGCTTGAAGCTTTCTTT. Residues: CASSSGQGLEAFF. Using reference TRBV19 and TRBJ1-1 for the parts outside the CDR3, the full variable domain is DGGITQSPKYLFRKEGQNVTLSCEQNLNHDAMYWYRQDPGQGLRLIYYSQIVNDFQKGDIAEGYSVSREKKESFPLTVTSAQKNPTAFYLCASSSGQGLEAFFGQGTRLTVV.

This clone was counted a single time. The rearrangement links TRBV15 to TRBJ1-3; D is ambiguous. The CDR3 is 13 amino acids. Trimming stripped 4 bases from V and 2 bases from J, with 6 bases between. Germline V gene sequence: CDR1 LNHNV, CDR2 YYDKDF (reference sequence). The CDR3: CATSNMTGNTIYF. CDR3 in DNA: TGTGCCACCAGCAACATGACTGGAAACACCATATATTTT.

The chain recombines TRBV19 with TRBJ2-6; no clear D gene. The V end lost 1 base, the J end lost 0 bases, and 10 bases lay between the germline ends. The CDR3 has 17 amino acids. Looked up from germline, CDR1 is LNHDA and CDR2 is SQIVND (reference sequence). CDR3: CASSIGILPSGANVLTF. CDR3 nucleotides: TGTGCCAGTAGTATAGGGATCTTACCCTCTGGGGCCAACGTCCTGACTTTC. The full variable domain, rest sourced from reference TRBV19 and TRBJ2-6, is DGGITQSPKYLFRKEGQNVTLSCEQNLNHDAMYWYRQDPGQGLRLIYYSQIVNDFQKGDIAEGYSVSREKKESFPLTVTSAQKNPTAFYLCASSIGILPSGANVLTFGAGSRLTVL.

The rearrangement joins TRBV9 to TRBJ2-5, with TRBD2 identical over 10 bases. V lost 3 bases to trimming and J lost 3 bases; unmatched junction nucleotides: 2. The CDR3 runs to 14 residues. Germline loops: CDR1 SGDLS, CDR2 YYNGEE. The chain's CDR3 is CASSAGLAEETQYF. The CDR3 bases are TGTGCCAGCAGCGCCGGACTAGCGGAAGAGACCCAGTACTTC. The variable domain in full, completed from reference TRBV9 and TRBJ2-5, reads DSGVTQTPKHLITATGQRVTLRCSPRSGDLSVYWYQQSLDQGLQFLIQYYNGEERAKGNILERFSAQQFPDLHSELNLSSLELGDSALYFCASSAGLAEETQYFGPGTRLLVL.

V gene TRBV27 combines with J gene TRBJ2-7; D is undetermined. V lost 2 bases to trimming and J lost 1 base, with 9 bases between them. Per the germline V gene, CDR1 is MNHEY and CDR2 is SMNVEV (reference sequence). There are 14 residues in the CDR3. Here the CDR3 reads CASSLTALSYEQYF. As DNA, the CDR3 is TGTGCCAGCAGTTTAACCGCCCTATCCTACGAGCAGTACTTC.

This chain connects TRBV2 to TRBJ2-7, with 9 bases matching TRBD1. This CDR3 is 15 amino acids long. J gave up 2 bases and V 6 bases, and 8 bases lay outside the gene matches. From germline, CDR1 is SNHLY and CDR2 FYNNEI. In DNA form, the CDR3 reads TGTGCCAGCAGGTTGACAGGGGGAAGCCCCTACGAGCAGTACTTC. Its protein product is CASRLTGGSPYEQYF.

The chain has TRBV28 and TRBJ1-5; D gene uncertain. CDR3 length equals 15 residues. The V gene lost 6 bases and the J gene lost 5 bases, with 17 bases spanning the gap. CDR1 and CDR2 (germline): MDHEN, SYDVKM. As DNA, the CDR3 is TGTGCCAGCAGCCTTGCGCGGGCGCTTGATCAGCCCCAGCATTTT. This codes for CASSLARALDQPQHF.

V is TRBV5-6 and J is TRBJ2-1, with 14 bases identical to TRBD2. Germline V CDR1 and CDR2: SGHDT, YYEEEE. V dropped 4 bases and J dropped 3; count of bases not matched to a gene: 3. The length of the CDR3 is 16 residues. The CDR3 region is CASSQGTSGGYNEQFF. The CDR3 region has the DNA TGTGCCAGCAGCCAAGGGACTAGCGGGGGCTACAATGAGCAGTTCTTC.

V usage is TRBV5-1 and J usage is TRBJ2-2; D remains ambiguous. Germline loops: CDR1 SGHRS, CDR2 YFSETQ. The CDR3 extends over 15 amino acids. The V end was cut by 4 bases, the J end by 0 bases, with 10 bases between. This CDR3 reads CASSPVGTNTGELFF. The CDR3 DNA reads as TGCGCCAGCAGCCCGGTCGGCACGAACACCGGGGAGCTGTTTTTT. Full variable domain (rest looked up from reference TRBV5-1 and TRBJ2-2): KAGVTQTPRYLIKTRGQQVTLSCSPISGHRSVSWYQQTPGQGLQFLFEYFSETQRNKGNFPGRFSGRQFSNSRSEMNVSTLELGDSALYLCASSPVGTNTGELFFGEGSRLTVL.

There are a few counts of this clone. The V call is TRBV5-4, the J call TRBJ1-4; a weak D match, TRBD1 (6 bases). Germline CDR1 is SGHNT and CDR2 is YYREEE (reference sequence). V lost 4 bases, J lost 7 bases, and 14 bases lay in between. The length of the CDR3 is 14 residues. CDR3 protein: CASSMTGGGEKLFF. The CDR3 region has the DNA TGTGCCAGCAGCATGACAGGAGGGGGTGAAAAACTGTTTTTT.

The V call is TRBV6-6, the J call TRBJ1-5, with 8 positions matching TRBD1. In germline, CDR1 is MNHNY, CDR2 SVGAGI (reference sequence). This CDR3 is 15 amino acids long. Trimming at V came to 2 bases and at J to 4 bases, leaving 4 bases not matched to a gene. CDR3 nucleotide sequence: TGTGCCAGCAGTTACCAGGGGGCTGGAAATCAGCCCCAGCATTTT. Protein: CASSYQGAGNQPQHF.

The chain combines TRBV30 with TRBJ1-5; 8 bases fit TRBD1. This CDR3 contains 13 residues. V lost 3 bases to trimming and J lost 7 bases; unmatched junction nucleotides: 5. The germline gives CDR1 GTSNPN, CDR2 SVGIG (reference sequence). The CDR3 loop is CAWRTGVNQPQHF. CDR3 nucleotides: TGTGCCTGGAGGACAGGGGTTAACCAGCCCCAGCATTTT.

The chain has TRBV13 and TRBJ1-1; no firm D call. CDR1 and CDR2 (germline): PRHDT, FYEKMQ (reference sequence). Trimming cost V 4 bases and J 6 bases, with 6 bases left between them. The CDR3 loop spans 11 amino acids. The CDR3 DNA follows: TGTGCCAGCAGCTGGAAATCTGAAGCTTTCTTT. Protein: CASSWKSEAFF.

The chain recombines TRBV5-1 with TRBJ1-5; the match to TRBD1 covers 7 bases. The CDR3 is 13 amino acids. CDR1 and CDR2 from the germline V gene are SGHRS and YFSETQ. V shed 4 bases, J shed 4 bases, and the junction held 2 bases outside the gene matches. The CDR3 DNA sequence: TGCGCCAGCAGCCTGGACAGGAATCAGCCCCAGCATTTT. It is translated as CASSLDRNQPQHF.

The chain combines TRBV10-3 with TRBJ2-1; TRBD1 matches 7 bases. Trimming at V came to 9 bases and at J to 6 bases, leaving 8 bases not matched to a gene. The CDR3 is 13 amino acids. CDR1 and CDR2 from the germline V gene are ENHRY and SYGVKD. This chain's CDR3 is CAIPGQNPNEQFF. In DNA form, the CDR3 reads TGTGCCATTCCGGGACAGAACCCCAATGAGCAGTTCTTC.

This clone has only a few counts. V gene TRBV28 combines with J gene TRBJ1-5; perhaps TRBD1 as D (6 bases). The V end lost 2 bases, the J end lost 6 bases, and 11 bases lay between the germline ends. The CDR3 consists of 14 residues. CDR1 is MDHEN, CDR2 SYDVKM, per germline. The CDR3 protein is CASSLGRGLQPQHF. The DNA for the CDR3 is TGTGCCAGCAGTTTAGGCAGGGGACTTCAGCCCCAGCATTTT.

V usage is TRBV2 and J usage is TRBJ1-2, with D unresolved. The germline V and J ends were trimmed by 2 bases and 0 bases, with 16 bases remaining between them. Germline V gene lookup returns CDR1 SNHLY and CDR2 FYNNEI. CDR3 length: 17 amino acids. Written as DNA, the CDR3 is TGTGCCAGCAGTGAACCGCCGTTCCAAGAAGCTAACTATGGCTACACCTTC. This encodes CASSEPPFQEANYGYTF. Filled out from reference TRBV2 and TRBJ1-2, the complete variable domain reads EPEVTQTPSHQVTQMGQEVILRCVPISNHLYFYWYRQILGQKVEFLVSFYNNEISEKSEIFDDQFSVERPDGSNFTLKIRSTKLEDSAMYFCASSEPPFQEANYGYTFGSGTRLTVV.

This CDR3 reads CASSEVVGDRGKGGYTF. The CDR3 bases are TGTGCCAGCAGTGAAGTAGTCGGCGACAGGGGTAAGGGTGGCTACACCTTC. This chain joins TRBV6-1 and TRBJ1-2, with 8 bases fitting TRBD1. The CDR3 loop spans 17 amino acids. Germline-derived CDR1 and CDR2 are MNHNS and SASEGT. V lost 1 base and J lost 7; bases outside the gene matches: 14.

This clone rates as medium-sized (0.01 to 0.1%). The chain recombines TRBV5-6 with TRBJ1-5, with D unresolved. Trimming took off 1 base at V and 2 bases at J, with 10 bases between the two ends. The germline V gene has CDR1 SGHDT and CDR2 YYEEEE. This CDR3 has 15 amino acids. CDR3: CASSLMGSGNQPQHF. CDR3 in DNA: TGTGCCAGCAGCTTGATGGGGAGCGGCAATCAGCCCCAGCATTTT.

The chain is built from TRBV18 and TRBJ1-3, with TRBD1 identical over 9 bases. V lost 4 bases to trimming and J lost 4 bases; unmatched junction nucleotides: 8. The CDR3 is made up of 16 amino acids. Germline V gene data show CDR1 as KGHSH and CDR2 as LQKENI. For the CDR3, the DNA is TGTGCCAGCTCACGAGGGACAGGGACGACCGGAAACACCATATATTTT. Its protein is CASSRGTGTTGNTIYF.

V and J are TRBV5-4 and TRBJ2-7; D possibly uses TRBD1 or TRBD2 (5 bases each). CDR1 and CDR2 from the germline V gene are SGHNT and YYREEE (reference sequence). With 3 bases removed from V and 0 bases from J, the gap between germline ends came to 10 bases. The CDR3 loop spans 14 amino acids. The CDR3 DNA follows: TGTGCCAGCAGCTGGGACGTTGGCTCCTACGAGCAGTACTTC. This sequence encodes CASSWDVGSYEQYF.

This chain links TRBV14 with TRBJ1-2, with unresolved D. The length of the CDR3 is 13 residues. In germline, CDR1 is SGHDN, CDR2 FVKESK. The V end was cut by 1 base, the J end by 4 bases, with 7 bases between. CDR3 loop: CASSQVGPYGYTF. CDR3 sequence (DNA): TGTGCCAGCAGCCAAGTTGGACCCTATGGCTACACCTTC.